The rows below give T cell receptor beta chains drawn from one sample of a study of immune characterization of retroperitoneal liposarcoma. TCRdb re-analysed the PCR reads in MiXCR, keeping a single row per CDR3 protein. The sample contains more than 9,000 distinct CDR3 sequences, 30% to 45% of which appear only once. Input material: tumor tissue. The receptors derive from a male donor with retroperitoneal liposarcoma. Both conserved end residues are part of each CDR3. A D gene is named only where the DNA matches it firmly. Size values are once, few and many counts, or a class for expanded clones, and some rows have none.

j_call,d_call,v_call,clone_size,cdr3_aa,cdr3_nt
TRBJ2-1,.,TRBV27,few,CASSPLTPYNEQFF,TGTGCCAGCAGTCCTCTTACCCCCTACAATGAGCAGTTCTTC
TRBJ2-5,.,TRBV6-1,.,CASRRTGRVETQYF,TGTGCCAGCAGACGGACTGGACGAGTAGAGACCCAGTACTTC
TRBJ2-1,.,TRBV4-3,many,CASSQQRRASDEQFF,TGCGCCAGCAGCCAACAGAGGCGGGCTAGCGATGAGCAGTTCTTC
TRBJ2-7,TRBD1,TRBV6-1,few,CASSRDRGLYEQYF,TGTGCCAGCAGCCGGGACAGGGGGCTTTACGAGCAGTACTTC
TRBJ2-2,.,TRBV6-1,few,CASRAPQGLSGTGELFF,TGTGCCAGCAGAGCGCCACAGGGTTTGTCGGGCACCGGGGAGCTGTTTTTT
TRBJ2-1,TRBD2,TRBV14,medium-sized,CASSQDLPGVYAGGGDEQFF,TGTGCCAGCAGCCAAGATCTTCCAGGGGTTTACGCGGGAGGTGGCGATGAGCAGTTCTTC
TRBJ2-1,.,TRBV6-1,.,CASSLQGSKNIQFF,TGTGCCAGCAGTTTACAGGGTTCCAAAAACATTCAGTTCTTC
TRBJ2-7,.,TRBV12-3/TRBV12-4,.,CASSNRDRGYEQYF,TGTGCCAGCAGTAATCGGGACCGTGGTTACGAGCAGTACTTC
TRBJ2-5,TRBD1,TRBV6-1,once,CASSEAETGGETQYF,TGTGCCAGCAGTGAAGCGGAGACAGGGGGAGAGACCCAGTACTTC
TRBJ2-5,.,TRBV27,few,CASSLRGVRALNEQYF,TGTGCCAGCAGTTTAAGGGGGGTCAGGGCCCTCAATGAGCAGTACTTC
TRBJ2-1,TRBD2,TRBV6-8,.,CASSYGLAGFNEQFF,TGTGCCAGCAGTTATGGACTAGCGGGTTTCAATGAGCAGTTCTTC
TRBJ2-7,TRBD1,TRBV6-8,.,CASSRRDRGSYEQYF,TGTGCCAGCAGCCGCCGGGACAGGGGTTCCTACGAGCAGTACTTC
TRBJ2-3,TRBD2,TRBV6-1,.,CASRDWSGVTDTQYF,TGTGCCAGCAGGGACTGGAGCGGGGTCACAGATACGCAGTATTTT
TRBJ2-1,.,TRBV7-8,.,CASSFPRAEQFF,TGTGCCAGCAGCTTTCCCAGGGCCGAGCAGTTCTTC
TRBJ2-3,.,TRBV27,medium-sized,CASSQSGNTQYF,TGTGCCAGCAGTCAGAGCGGTAATACGCAGTATTTT
TRBJ2-6,.,TRBV6-1,many,CASSPLSGANVLTF,TGTGCCAGCAGTCCCCTTTCTGGGGCCAACGTCCTGACTTTC
TRBJ2-5,TRBD2,TRBV7-8,.,CASSLGLAGGGEQYF,TGTGCCAGCAGCTTAGGACTAGCGGGAGGCGGAGAGCAGTACTTC
TRBJ2-1,.,TRBV6-1,medium-sized,CASSPDLRAYNEQFF,TGTGCCAGCAGTCCGGACCTGAGGGCCTACAATGAGCAGTTCTTC
TRBJ1-6,.,TRBV3-1,few,CASSQAIGGNSPLHF,TGTGCCAGCAGCCAAGCAATCGGGGGTAATTCACCCCTCCACTTT
TRBJ2-1,.,TRBV6-6,once,CASSYGAGLYNEQFF,TGTGCCAGCAGTTACGGCGCAGGGCTCTACAATGAGCAGTTCTTC
TRBJ2-1,TRBD1,TRBV6-6,.,CASSYQGDEQFF,TGTGCCAGCAGTTACCAGGGGGATGAGCAGTTCTTC
TRBJ2-4,TRBD2,TRBV27,.,CASSLYSGLAKNIQYF,TGTGCCAGCAGTTTATATAGCGGGTTAGCCAAAAACATTCAGTACTTC
TRBJ2-3,TRBD2,TRBV27,.,CASSLDGGGYF,TGTGCCAGCAGTTTAGACGGGGGGGGGTATTTT
TRBJ1-5,.,TRBV7-2,few,CASSLGSGARYQPQHF,TGTGCCAGCAGCTTAGGGTCCGGGGCTCGGTATCAGCCCCAGCATTTT
TRBJ1-1,TRBD1,TRBV7-2,few,CASHRQGGTEAFF,TGTGCCTCCCATCGACAGGGGGGTACTGAAGCTTTCTTT